This entry describes one T cell receptor beta chain. V was pared by 2 bases and J by 1 base, with 4 bases of the junction left unmatched. CDR3 size: 15 residues. Per the germline V gene, CDR1 is SGHVS and CDR2 is FNYEAQ. The sample originates from a study of shared clonotypes between healthy human individuals. Sequencing was performed with immunoSEQ multiplex PCR; in TCRdb, only in-frame clones are kept and a portion is missing. The table lists about 1 million clones, under 80% of them singletons. Sequencing used memory CD4+ T cells sorted from blood. Subset denoted: CD45RA-negative fraction. The J gene is TRBJ2-5, the V gene TRBV7-6; 7 bases are a match to TRBD1. This receptor was identified in a man younger than 35 in good health. The CDR3 DNA reads as TGTGCCAGCAGCTTAACAGGGGATGCCCAAGAGACCCAGTACTTC. Its translation is CASSLTGDAQETQYF.